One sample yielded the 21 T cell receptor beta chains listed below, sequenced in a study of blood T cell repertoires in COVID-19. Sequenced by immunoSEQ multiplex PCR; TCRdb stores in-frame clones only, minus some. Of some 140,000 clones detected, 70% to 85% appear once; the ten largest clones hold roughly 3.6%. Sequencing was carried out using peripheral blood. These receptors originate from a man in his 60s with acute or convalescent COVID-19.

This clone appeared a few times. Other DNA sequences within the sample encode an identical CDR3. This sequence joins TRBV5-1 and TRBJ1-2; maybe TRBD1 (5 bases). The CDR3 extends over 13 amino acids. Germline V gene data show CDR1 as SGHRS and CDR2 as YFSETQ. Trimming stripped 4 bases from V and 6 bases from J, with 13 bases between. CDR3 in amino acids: CASSPWGVDGYTF. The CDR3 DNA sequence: TGCGCCAGCAGCCCTTGGGGGGTTGATGGCTACACCTTC.

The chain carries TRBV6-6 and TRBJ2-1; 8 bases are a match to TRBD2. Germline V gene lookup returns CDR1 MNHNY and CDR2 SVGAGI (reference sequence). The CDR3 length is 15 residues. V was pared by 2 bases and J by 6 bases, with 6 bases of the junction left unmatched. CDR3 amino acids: CASSYPPLAGNEQFF. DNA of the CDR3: TGTGCCAGCAGTTACCCTCCCCTAGCGGGCAATGAGCAGTTCTTC.

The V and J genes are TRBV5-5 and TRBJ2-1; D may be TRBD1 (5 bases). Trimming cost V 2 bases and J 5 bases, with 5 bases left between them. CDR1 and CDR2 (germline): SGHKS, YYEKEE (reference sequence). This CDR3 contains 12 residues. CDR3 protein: CASSLGDNEQFF. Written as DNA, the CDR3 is TGTGCCAGCAGCTTAGGGGACAATGAGCAGTTCTTC.

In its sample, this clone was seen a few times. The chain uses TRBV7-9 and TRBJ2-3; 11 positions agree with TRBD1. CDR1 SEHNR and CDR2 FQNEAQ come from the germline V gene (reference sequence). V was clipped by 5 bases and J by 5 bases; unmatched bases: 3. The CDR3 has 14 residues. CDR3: CASSHGTGGDTQYF. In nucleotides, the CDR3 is TGTGCCAGCAGCCACGGGACAGGGGGAGATACGCAGTATTTT. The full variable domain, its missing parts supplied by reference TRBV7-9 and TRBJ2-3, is DTGVSQNPRHKITKRGQNVTFRCDPISEHNRLYWYRQTLGQGPEFLTYFQNEAQLEKSRLLSDRFSAERPKGSFSTLEIQRTEQGDSAMYLCASSHGTGGDTQYFGPGTRLTVL.

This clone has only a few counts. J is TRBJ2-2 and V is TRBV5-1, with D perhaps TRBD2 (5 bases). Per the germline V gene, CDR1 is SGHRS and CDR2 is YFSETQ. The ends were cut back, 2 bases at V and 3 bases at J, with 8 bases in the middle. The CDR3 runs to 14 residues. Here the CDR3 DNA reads TGCGCCAGCAGCTTCACTAGGGACACCGGGGAGCTGTTTTTT. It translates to CASSFTRDTGELFF.

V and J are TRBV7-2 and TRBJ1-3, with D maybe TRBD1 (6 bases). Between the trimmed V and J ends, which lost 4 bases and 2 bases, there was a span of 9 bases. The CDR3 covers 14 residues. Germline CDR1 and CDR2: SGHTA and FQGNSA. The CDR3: CASSSPGAGNTIYF. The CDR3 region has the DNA TGTGCCAGCAGCTCACCAGGGGCTGGAAACACCATATATTTT.

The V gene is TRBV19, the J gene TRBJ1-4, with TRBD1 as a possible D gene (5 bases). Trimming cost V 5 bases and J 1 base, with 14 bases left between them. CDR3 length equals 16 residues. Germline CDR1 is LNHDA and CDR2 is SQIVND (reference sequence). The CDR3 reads CASSPARAETNEKLFF. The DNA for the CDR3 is TGTGCCAGTAGTCCTGCCAGGGCCGAAACTAATGAAAAACTGTTTTTT.

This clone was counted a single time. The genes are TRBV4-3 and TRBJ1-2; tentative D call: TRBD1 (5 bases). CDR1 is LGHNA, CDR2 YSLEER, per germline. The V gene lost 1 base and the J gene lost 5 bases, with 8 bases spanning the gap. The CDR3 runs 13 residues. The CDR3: CASSQAGGYGYTF. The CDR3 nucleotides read TGCGCCAGCAGCCAAGCGGGGGGGTATGGCTACACCTTC.

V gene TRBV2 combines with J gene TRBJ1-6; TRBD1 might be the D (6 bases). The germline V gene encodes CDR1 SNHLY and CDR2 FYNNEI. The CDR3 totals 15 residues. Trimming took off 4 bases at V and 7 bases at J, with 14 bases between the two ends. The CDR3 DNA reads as TGTGCCAGCAGTGCCCAGGGGCCCTCAAATTCACCCCTCCACTTT. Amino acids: CASSAQGPSNSPLHF. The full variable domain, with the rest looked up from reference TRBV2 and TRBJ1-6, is EPEVTQTPSHQVTQMGQEVILRCVPISNHLYFYWYRQILGQKVEFLVSFYNNEISEKSEIFDDQFSVERPDGSNFTLKIRSTKLEDSAMYFCASSAQGPSNSPLHFGNGTRLTVT.

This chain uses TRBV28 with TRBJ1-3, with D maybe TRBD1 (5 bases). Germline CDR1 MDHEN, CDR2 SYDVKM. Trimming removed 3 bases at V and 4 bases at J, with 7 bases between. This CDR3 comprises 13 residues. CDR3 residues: CASSLGRGNTIYF. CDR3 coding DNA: TGTGCCAGCAGTTTGGGGCGGGGAAACACCATATATTTT.

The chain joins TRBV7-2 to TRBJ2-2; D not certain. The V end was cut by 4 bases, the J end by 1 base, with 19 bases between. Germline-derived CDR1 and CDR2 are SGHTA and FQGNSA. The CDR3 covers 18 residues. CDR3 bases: TGTGCCAGCAGCTCTAAGTCCGTTGAGTTCCTGAACACCGGGGAGCTGTTTTTT. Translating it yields CASSSKSVEFLNTGELFF.

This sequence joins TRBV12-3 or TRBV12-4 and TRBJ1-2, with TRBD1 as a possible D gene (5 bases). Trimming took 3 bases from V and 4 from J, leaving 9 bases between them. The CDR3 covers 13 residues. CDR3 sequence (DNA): TGTGCCAGCAGTTTTGGGGCGGTCTATGGCTACACCTTC. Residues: CASSFGAVYGYTF.

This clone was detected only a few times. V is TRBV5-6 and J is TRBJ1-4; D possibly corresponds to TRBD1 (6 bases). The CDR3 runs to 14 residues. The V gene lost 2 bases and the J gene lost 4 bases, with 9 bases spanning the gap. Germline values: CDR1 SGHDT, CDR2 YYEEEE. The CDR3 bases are TGTGCCAGCAGCTTAGGACAGATTAATGAAAAACTGTTTTTT. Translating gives CASSLGQINEKLFF.

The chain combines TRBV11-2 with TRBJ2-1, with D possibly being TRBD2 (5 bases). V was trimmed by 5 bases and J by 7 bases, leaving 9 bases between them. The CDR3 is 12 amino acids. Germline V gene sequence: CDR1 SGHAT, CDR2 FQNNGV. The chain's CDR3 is CASSPQRNEQFF. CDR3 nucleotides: TGTGCCAGCAGCCCCCAGCGGAATGAGCAGTTCTTC.

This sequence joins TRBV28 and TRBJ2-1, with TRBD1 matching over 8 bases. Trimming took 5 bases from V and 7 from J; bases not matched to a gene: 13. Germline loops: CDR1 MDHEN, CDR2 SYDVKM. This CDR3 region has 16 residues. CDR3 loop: CASSPMTGAIENEQFF. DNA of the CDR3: TGTGCCAGCAGTCCCATGACAGGGGCAATCGAGAATGAGCAGTTCTTC.

This chain's CDR3 is CASSLAGLAGVPYNEQFF. The CDR3 DNA sequence: TGCGCCAGCAGCTTGGCCGGTCTAGCGGGAGTGCCCTACAATGAGCAGTTCTTC. The chain links TRBV5-1 to TRBJ2-1; 10 nucleotides agree with TRBD2. Germline CDR1 reads SGHRS; CDR2 reads YFSETQ. Trimming removed 0 bases from V and 2 bases from J; junction bases left unmatched: 8. There are 18 residues in the CDR3.

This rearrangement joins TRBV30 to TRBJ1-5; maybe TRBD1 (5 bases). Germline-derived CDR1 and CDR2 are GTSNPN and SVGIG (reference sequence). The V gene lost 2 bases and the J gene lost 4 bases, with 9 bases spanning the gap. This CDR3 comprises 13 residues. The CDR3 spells CAWSIRQNQPQHF. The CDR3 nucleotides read TGTGCCTGGAGTATTAGACAGAATCAGCCCCAGCATTTT.

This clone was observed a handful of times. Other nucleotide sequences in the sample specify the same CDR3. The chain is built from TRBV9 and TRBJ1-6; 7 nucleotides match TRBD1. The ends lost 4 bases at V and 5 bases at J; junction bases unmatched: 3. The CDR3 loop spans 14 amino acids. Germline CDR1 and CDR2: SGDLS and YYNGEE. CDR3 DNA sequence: TGTGCCAGCAGCCTAACAGGGGATAATTCACCCCTCCACTTT. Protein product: CASSLTGDNSPLHF.

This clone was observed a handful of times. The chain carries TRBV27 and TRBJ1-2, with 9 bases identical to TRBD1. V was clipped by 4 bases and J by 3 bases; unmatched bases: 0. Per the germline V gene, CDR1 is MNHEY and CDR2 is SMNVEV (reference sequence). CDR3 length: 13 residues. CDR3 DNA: TGTGCCAGCAGTTGGACAGGGGACTATGGCTACACCTTC. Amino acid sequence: CASSWTGDYGYTF.

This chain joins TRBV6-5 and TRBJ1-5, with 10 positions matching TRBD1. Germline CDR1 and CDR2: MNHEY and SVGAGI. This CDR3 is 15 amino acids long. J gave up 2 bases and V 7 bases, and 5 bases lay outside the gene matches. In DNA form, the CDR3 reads TGTGCCAGCACCGCCGGACAGGGGGGCAATCAGCCCCAGCATTTT. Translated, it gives CASTAGQGGNQPQHF.

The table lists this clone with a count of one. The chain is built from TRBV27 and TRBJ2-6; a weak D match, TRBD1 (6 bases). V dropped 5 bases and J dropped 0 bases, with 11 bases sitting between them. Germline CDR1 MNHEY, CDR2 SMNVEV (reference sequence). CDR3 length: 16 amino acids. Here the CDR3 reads CASSVGTTSGANVLTF. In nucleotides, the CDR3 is TGTGCCAGCAGTGTCGGGACAACCTCTGGGGCCAACGTCCTGACTTTC.